This T cell receptor beta chain was found in a study of follicular helper T cells after annual influenza vaccination. Whole-study findings and limits: Day 7 ICOS+CD38+ clones later appeared mostly in ICOS-CD38- cTfh.

For this clone: The antigen remains unidentified.

Time point of the sample: 2014-2015 season, pre-vaccination. Sorted cTfh were non-naive CD4+CXCR5+PD-1+, either ICOS+CD38+ or ICOS-CD38-. Only in-frame clones appear in the TCRdb table, and some are missing; sequencing was by immunoSEQ multiplex PCR. The table shows about 27,000 clones, with about four fifths occurring only once. The V and J ends lost 0 bases and 2 bases respectively, with 9 bases between them. Germline CDR1 reads SGDLS; CDR2 reads YYNGEE. The CDR3 has 15 residues. The gene calls are TRBV9 and TRBJ1-3; D gene uncertain. The sequenced sample was CXCR5+ CD38- circulating T follicular helper cells from blood, obtained on the day of influenza vaccination. The subset: circulating Tfh, non-naive CD4+CXCR5+PD-1+ (ICOS+CD38+ or ICOS-CD38-). The receptor was derived from an adult who received the influenza vaccine. CDR3 nucleotides: TGTGCCAGCAGCGTAGGGGCGAATGCTGGAAACACCATATATTTT. It translates to CASSVGANAGNTIYF.